Shown below are 32 T cell receptor beta chains from a single sample sequenced in a study of regulatory T cells in long-lasting Graves disease. Arm-PCR of CDR3 regions and iRepertoire HTBI primers were used to build TCR beta libraries. Via MiXCR, TCRdb re-called the multiplex PCR reads, giving one row per CDR3 protein. The table records about 430,000 distinct CDR3 sequences, roughly 15% of them present only once. Time point here: newly diagnosed GD, antithyroid drugs for less than 3 months. PBMCs were the source of the RNA used for TCR sequencing. These data were also filed under a second study, of T cells in Graves' hyperthyroidism and ophthalmopathy.

Material: peripheral blood mononuclear cells (PBMCs), obtained at new diagnosis, from a patient treated with antithyroid drugs. The receptor set was obtained from a woman in her 40s with Graves disease.

The V and J genes are TRBV20-1 and TRBJ2-1; the D gene is possibly TRBD2 (7 bases). The CDR3 is 14 residues long. Germline V gene lookup returns CDR1 DFQATT and CDR2 SNEGSKA (reference sequence). The V end lost 8 bases, the J end lost 4 bases, and 18 bases lay between the germline ends. The CDR3 nucleotides are TGCAGTCATTTGGGGGCTAGCGGATACAATGAGCAGTTCTTC. Its protein product is CSHLGASGYNEQFF.

The table lists this clonotype with a few counts. This chain uses TRBV12-3 or TRBV12-4 with TRBJ1-5, with a tentative D call TRBD1 (5 bases). The length of the CDR3 is 13 residues. The V gene lost 8 bases and the J gene lost 9 bases, with 17 bases spanning the gap. The CDR3 DNA reads as TGTGCCAGCGGTACCGGGACGATTCTGCCCCAGCATTTT. This translates into CASGTGTILPQHF.

This clonotype was recorded at least ten times. V gene TRBV6-1 combines with J gene TRBJ2-2; D is unresolved. This CDR3 spans 12 amino acids. V shed 4 bases and J shed 6 bases, with 6 bases lying between them. Germline assignment: CDR1 MNHNS and CDR2 SASEGT. This CDR3 is CASSALSGELFF. DNA for the CDR3: TGTGCCAGCAGTGCCCTGTCCGGGGAGCTGTTTTTT.

At least ten counts were recorded for this clonotype. V and J are TRBV20-1 and TRBJ2-5; D is possibly TRBD1 or TRBD2 (5 bases each). The V and J ends lost 3 bases and 4 bases respectively, with 12 bases between them. The V gene's germline CDR1 is DFQATT and CDR2 SNEGSKA (reference sequence). The CDR3 runs to 13 residues. CDR3 sequence (DNA): TGCAGTGCTAGTCTATCGGGACGAGAGACCCAGTACTTC. Translated: CSASLSGRETQYF.

This clonotype was recorded many times. The chain combines TRBV5-5 with TRBJ1-1, with a weak D call TRBD1 (5 bases). V lost 3 bases, J lost 4 bases, and 13 bases lay in between. The CDR3 extends over 14 amino acids. Per germline, CDR1 SGHKS and CDR2 YYEKEE (reference sequence). The CDR3 spells CASSSESRGTEAFF. In nucleotides, the CDR3 is TGTGCCAGCAGCTCGGAATCTAGGGGCACTGAAGCTTTCTTT. The whole variable domain, filled in from reference TRBV5-5 and TRBJ1-1, reads DAGVTQSPTHLIKTRGQQVTLRCSPISGHKSVSWYQQVLGQGPQFIFQYYEKEERGRGNFPDRFSARQFPNYSSELNVNALLLGDSALYLCASSSESRGTEAFFGQGTRLTVV.

As to this clonotype: Likely a read error: the CDR3 ends without its conserved phenylalanine or tryptophan. This sequence joins TRBV20-1 and TRBJ2-1; 10 nucleotides match TRBD2. The CDR3 has 17 residues. Germline V gives CDR1 DFQATT, CDR2 SNEGSKA (reference sequence). The V and J ends lost 3 bases and 4 bases, in that order; junction bases with no gene match: 12. The CDR3 DNA sequence: TGCAGTGCTAGTTCCTCGGGGCTAGCGGGAGATTACAATGAGCAGTTCCTC. It codes for CSASSSGLAGDYNEQFL.

This clonotype was recorded many times. This chain links TRBV28 with TRBJ1-4; D might be TRBD1 (6 bases). Trimming took 2 bases from V and 5 from J, leaving 12 bases between them. CDR1 and CDR2 from the germline V gene are MDHEN and SYDVKM. The CDR3 consists of 15 residues. Written as DNA, the CDR3 is TGTGCCAGCAGTTTAGAGCGGGGGCTGAATGAAAAACTGTTTTTT. Translation: CASSLERGLNEKLFF.

This clonotype was counted many times. The J gene is TRBJ2-3, the V gene TRBV3-1; D remains unclear. Per germline, CDR1 LGHDT and CDR2 YNNKEL (reference sequence). This CDR3 contains 13 residues. Trimming removed 0 bases at V and 6 bases at J, with 7 bases between. The CDR3 coding sequence is TGTGCCAGCAGCCAAGATCCACCGGATACGCAGTATTTT. It specifies CASSQDPPDTQYF.

This clonotype turned up a few times. The chain couples TRBV20-1 to TRBJ2-3; D gene ambiguous. CDR1 and CDR2 (germline): DFQATT, SNEGSKA (reference sequence). Trimming left V 3 bases short and J 2 bases short, with 3 bases between. The CDR3 is 11 residues long. The CDR3 here is CSASLTDTQYF. The CDR3 DNA reads TGCAGTGCTAGCCTCACAGATACGCAGTATTTT.

In its sample, this clonotype was seen many times. The genes are TRBV28 and TRBJ2-7, with a possible D match to TRBD1 (5 bases). Trimming took 8 bases from V and 2 from J, leaving 22 bases between them. The V gene's germline CDR1 is MDHEN and CDR2 SYDVKM. This CDR3 comprises 16 residues. CDR3 loop: CASETMRQLGAYEQYF. For the CDR3, the DNA is TGTGCCAGCGAAACCATGAGACAGCTTGGCGCCTACGAGCAGTACTTC.

This chain joins TRBV2 and TRBJ2-3; 10 bases align to TRBD2. The CDR3 is made up of 17 amino acids. Per germline, CDR1 SNHLY and CDR2 FYNNEI. V lost 6 bases, J lost 2 bases, and 11 bases stayed unmatched. The DNA of the CDR3 is TGTGCCAGCAGCCTTAGTCCAGCGGGAGGGACCACAGATACGCAGTATTTT. It encodes CASSLSPAGGTTDTQYF.

The rearrangement links TRBV5-1 to TRBJ1-3; no definite D call. The CDR3 extends over 17 amino acids. Trimming took off 0 bases at V and 1 base at J, with 14 bases between the two ends. The germline CDR1 and CDR2 sequences are SGHRS and YFSETQ. The CDR3 is CASSLAQMAPSGNTIYF. The CDR3, as DNA: TGCGCCAGCAGCTTGGCGCAGATGGCACCATCTGGAAACACCATATATTTT.

The V gene is TRBV6-1, the J gene TRBJ2-3; D is unresolved. CDR3 length: 16 amino acids. The V gene's germline CDR1 is MNHNS and CDR2 SASEGT. Trimming shortened V by 6 bases and J by 3 bases, and 19 bases separated the two germline ends. The CDR3 coding sequence is TGTGCCAGCAGCTCGGACCGGGCCCAACTTACAGATACGCAGTATTTT. Its protein product is CASSSDRAQLTDTQYF.

Comments on this clonotype: This sequence is one base from a far larger clone and is likely a read error. CDR3 loop: CVSSLANYVGTQYF. The CDR3 DNA is TGTGTCAGCAGCTTAGCGAATTATGTTGGGACCCAGTACTTC. This chain connects TRBV11-3 to TRBJ2-5, with a tentative D call TRBD2 (5 bases). Germline CDR1 reads SGHNT; CDR2 reads YENEEA. The CDR3 spans 14 residues. Looking up the rest from reference TRBV11-3 and TRBJ2-5 gives the full variable domain: EAGVVQSPRYKIIEKKQPVAFWCNPISGHNTLYWYLQNLGQGPELLIRYENEEAVDDSQLPKDRFSAERLKGVDSTLKIQPAELGDSAVYLCVSSLANYVGTQYFGPGTRLLVL.

In this sample, this clonotype turned up many times. V gene TRBV2 combines with J gene TRBJ2-3, with 8 positions matching TRBD2. Per the germline V gene, CDR1 is SNHLY and CDR2 is FYNNEI. V gave up 1 base and J gave up 7 bases; unmatched junction bases: 7. This CDR3 region has 15 residues. The CDR3 is CASSEGREVLNTQYF. The CDR3 nucleotides are TGTGCCAGCAGTGAAGGGCGGGAGGTCTTGAATACGCAGTATTTT. Full variable domain (missing parts from reference TRBV2 and TRBJ2-3): EPEVTQTPSHQVTQMGQEVILRCVPISNHLYFYWYRQILGQKVEFLVSFYNNEISEKSEIFDDQFSVERPDGSNFTLKIRSTKLEDSAMYFCASSEGREVLNTQYFGPGTRLTVL.

This clonotype appeared many times. The J gene is TRBJ1-5, the V gene TRBV10-3, with 10 bases aligning to TRBD1. CDR1 and CDR2 (germline): ENHRY, SYGVKD. The CDR3 runs to 16 residues. J gave up 3 bases and V 3 bases, and 5 bases lay outside the gene matches. The CDR3 reads CAISEGGQGNNQPQHF. Written as DNA, the CDR3 is TGTGCCATCAGTGAAGGGGGACAGGGGAACAATCAGCCCCAGCATTTT.

Ten or more counts support this clonotype. The J gene is TRBJ2-1, the V gene TRBV5-6, with a possible D match to TRBD1 (6 bases). V was shortened by 4 bases and J by 6 bases, with 17 bases between the two germline ends. Germline V lookup: CDR1 SGHDT, CDR2 YYEEEE. This CDR3 is 15 amino acids long. DNA of the CDR3: TGTGCCAGCAGCAGCCGGGACACCCTCGCCAATGAGCAGTTCTTC. As protein: CASSSRDTLANEQFF.

In its sample, this clonotype was seen a few times. This chain connects TRBV29-1 to TRBJ2-1; no definite D call. The CDR3 totals 15 residues. Germline V CDR1 and CDR2: SQVTM, ANQGSEA. V was shortened by 3 bases and J by 0 bases, with 12 bases between the two germline ends. CDR3 coding DNA: TGCAGCGTTGACCTGCCTCGGAGCTCCTACAATGAGCAGTTCTTC. It codes for CSVDLPRSSYNEQFF.

This clonotype was detected ten times or more. The chain recombines TRBV2 with TRBJ2-7; tentative D call: TRBD1 (6 bases). V was pared by 3 bases and J by 2 bases, with 14 bases between. Germline assignment: CDR1 SNHLY and CDR2 FYNNEI. This CDR3 is built from 15 residues. As DNA, the CDR3 is TGTGCCAGCAGTGAGTTTCGGACAGAAGCCTACGAGCAGTACTTC. Translation: CASSEFRTEAYEQYF.

The genes are TRBV7-3 and TRBJ1-1; no definite D call. V was shortened by 5 bases and J by 1 base, with 11 bases between the two germline ends. The germline CDR1 and CDR2 sequences are SGHTA and FQGTGA. There are 14 residues in the CDR3. The CDR3 reads CASSPGWANTEAFF. DNA for the CDR3: TGTGCCAGCAGCCCCGGATGGGCGAACACTGAAGCTTTCTTT.

The sample holds many counts of this clonotype. The chain is built from TRBV11-3 and TRBJ2-1; 10 bases agree with TRBD1. Germline trimming cut 10 bases from V and 7 bases from J; bases unmatched to any gene: 4. This CDR3 has 12 residues. In germline, CDR1 is SGHNT, CDR2 YENEEA. CDR3 DNA sequence: TGTGCCACCCGGGACAGGGGAAATGAGCAGTTCTTC. Amino acid sequence: CATRDRGNEQFF.

This clonotype showed up many times. This rearrangement joins TRBV5-1 to TRBJ2-2; D is ambiguous. V shed 0 bases and J shed 6 bases, with 12 bases lying between them. The CDR3 runs 15 residues. Germline V gene data show CDR1 as SGHRS and CDR2 as YFSETQ. The CDR3 DNA is TGCGCCAGCAGCTTGGGCCGACCATCCCCCGGGGAGCTGTTTTTT. This translates into CASSLGRPSPGELFF. Using reference TRBV5-1 and TRBJ2-2 for the parts outside the CDR3, the full variable domain is KAGVTQTPRYLIKTRGQQVTLSCSPISGHRSVSWYQQTPGQGLQFLFEYFSETQRNKGNFPGRFSGRQFSNSRSEMNVSTLELGDSALYLCASSLGRPSPGELFFGEGSRLTVL.

In this sample, this clonotype turned up many times. This chain joins TRBV12-3 or TRBV12-4 and TRBJ2-5; TRBD2 matches 7 bases. The V and J ends lost 7 bases and 4 bases, in that order; junction bases with no gene match: 6. The CDR3 spans 13 residues. The CDR3: CASTGGVLETQYF. The CDR3 DNA reads TGTGCCAGCACGGGGGGTGTATTAGAGACCCAGTACTTC.

This clonotype was counted between two and nine times. The gene calls are TRBV3-1 and TRBJ2-7, with 10 bases fitting TRBD1. This CDR3 has 14 amino acids. Unmatched junction bases numbered 4, after V lost 3 bases and J lost 5 bases. The germline gives CDR1 LGHDT, CDR2 YNNKEL (reference sequence). CDR3 coding DNA: TGTGCCAGCAGCCAGGGGACAGGGGCCAACGAGCAGTACTTC. Translation gives CASSQGTGANEQYF.

There are a few counts of this clonotype. The chain has TRBV13 and TRBJ2-2; D gene unclear. The CDR3 covers 15 residues. From germline, CDR1 is PRHDT and CDR2 FYEKMQ (reference sequence). V lost 5 bases and J 3 bases, leaving 13 bases between the germline ends. CDR3 amino acids: CASSQRAGYTGELFF. The CDR3 nucleotides read TGTGCCAGCAGCCAACGGGCCGGATACACCGGGGAGCTGTTTTTT.

The CDR3 coding sequence is TGCGCCAGCAGCCAAGAGTATGGGTGGGAGCAGTTCTTC. Residues: CASSQEYGWEQFF. V usage is TRBV4-1 and J usage is TRBJ2-1; no definite D call. Germline assignment: CDR1 MGHRA and CDR2 YSYEKL. Trimming shortened V by 0 bases and J by 10 bases, and 10 bases separated the two germline ends. The CDR3 runs to 13 residues.

This clonotype was seen repeatedly, ten times or more. The chain links TRBV12-3 or TRBV12-4 to TRBJ2-1; the match to TRBD2 covers 15 bases. CDR3 length: 18 amino acids. J lost 8 bases, V lost 3 bases, and 11 bases had no gene match. The CDR3 nucleotides are TGTGCCAGCAGTTTGGGACTAGCGGGAGGACCCAAATGGGATGAGCAGTTCTTC. Translating it yields CASSLGLAGGPKWDEQFF.

This clonotype was seen at least ten times. This sequence joins TRBV28 and TRBJ2-7; 12 nucleotides align to TRBD2. This CDR3 is built from 16 residues. With V trimmed by 5 bases and J by 3 bases, 8 bases remained unmatched. The V gene's germline CDR1 is MDHEN and CDR2 SYDVKM. The CDR3 nucleotides read TGTGCCAGCAGTCTAGCGGGGGGGGCGGGGAACTACGAGCAGTACTTC. Its protein product is CASSLAGGAGNYEQYF.

This clonotype was counted at least ten times. The rearrangement uses TRBV10-3 and TRBJ1-1, with 7 bases identical to TRBD1. The CDR3 totals 12 residues. Germline V gives CDR1 ENHRY, CDR2 SYGVKD. V was clipped by 4 bases and J by 7 bases; unmatched bases: 3. Here the CDR3 reads CAISAQGYEAFF. The CDR3 nucleotides are TGTGCCATCAGTGCACAGGGGTATGAAGCTTTCTTT.

The count of this clonotype is one. A much larger clone lies a single base off, so this may be a read error. V is TRBV28 and J is TRBJ2-3; 7 bases are shared with TRBD2. With V trimmed by 1 base and J by 4 bases, 11 bases remained unmatched. Germline V gene lookup returns CDR1 MDHEN and CDR2 SYDVKM. The CDR3 has 17 amino acids. CDR3 region: CASSLSLRGEFADTQYF. CDR3 nucleotide sequence: TGTGCCAGCAGTTTATCTCTCCGGGGGGAGTTCGCAGATACGCAGTATTTT. Full variable domain (missing parts from reference TRBV28 and TRBJ2-3): DVKVTQSSRYLVKRTGEKVFLECVQDMDHENMFWYRQDPGLGLRLIYFSYDVKMKEKGDIPEGYSVSREKKERFSLILESASTNQTSMYLCASSLSLRGEFADTQYFGPGTRLTVL.

The rearrangement links TRBV27 to TRBJ2-7; 9 bases align to TRBD2. Looked up from germline, CDR1 is MNHEY and CDR2 is SMNVEV (reference sequence). The V and J ends lost 5 bases and 2 bases, in that order; junction bases with no gene match: 4. CDR3 size: 14 residues. CDR3 sequence (DNA): TGTGCCAGCAGTCTGCAGCGGGAGGCCTACGAGCAGTACTTC. Protein product: CASSLQREAYEQYF.

This clonotype appeared many times. The CDR3 is CSVTRLENQPQHF. DNA of the CDR3: TGCAGTGTCACCCGTTTGGAAAATCAGCCCCAGCATTTT. The chain has TRBV20-1 and TRBJ1-5, with D unclear. V lost 7 bases and J 4 bases, leaving 14 bases between the germline ends. The length of the CDR3 is 13 residues. Germline loops: CDR1 DFQATT, CDR2 SNEGSKA (reference sequence).